This T cell receptor (beta chain) came from a study of yellow fever vaccine responses in identical twins. This clonotype was detected once. TCRdb passed the RT-PCR reads through MiXCR, listing each CDR3 protein once. The profile covers 18,000 or so distinct CDR3 sequences, with roughly two thirds appearing a single time and approximately 7.7% taken by the ten largest. Per the germline V gene, CDR1 is MGHDK and CDR2 is SYGVNS. The CDR3 is 17 amino acids. J lost 2 bases, V lost 2 bases, and 12 bases had no gene match. The chain joins TRBV25-1 to TRBJ2-7; the match to TRBD1 covers 7 bases. This specimen consisted of T cells from blood (PBMCs), unsorted or a sorted subset (not recorded which), obtained before or after yellow fever vaccination (not recorded which). The TCR comes from a young woman who received the yellow fever vaccine. The CDR3, as DNA: TGTGCCAGCAGTGAACCGAACCTGCCGGGACAGACCTACGAGCAGTACTTC. Protein: CASSEPNLPGQTYEQYF.